These T cell receptor beta chains were read from a single sample in a study of blood T cell repertoires in COVID-19. TCRdb's table, derived via immunoSEQ multiplex PCR, lists solely in-frame clones and lacks some. The data show about 200,000 clones, about three quarters seen once. Sequencing was carried out using peripheral blood. These receptors all come from a woman in her 70s with acute or convalescent COVID-19. CDR3s include the opening cysteine and the closing phenylalanine or tryptophan. The order of the fields is D gene, clone size, J gene, V gene, CDR3 DNA, CDR3 protein. The D gene is left open where the match is weak. Expanded clones get a size class; other rows say once, few or many, or leave the size out.

d_gene: TRBD1
abundance: NA
j_gene: TRBJ2-3
v_gene: TRBV6-5
CDR3nt: TGTGCCAGCAAGCTGACAGGGGGGTGGGGAGATACGCAGTATTTT
CDR3aa: CASKLTGGWGDTQYF

d_gene: TRBD1
abundance: few
j_gene: TRBJ2-1
v_gene: TRBV28
CDR3nt: TGTGCCAGCGGGACAGCTCACAATGAGCAGTTCTTC
CDR3aa: CASGTAHNEQFF

d_gene: TRBD2
abundance: NA
j_gene: TRBJ2-5
v_gene: TRBV4-1
CDR3nt: TGCGCCAGCAGCCAGCCGTCGGGGAGGGGACAAGAGACCCAGTACTTC
CDR3aa: CASSQPSGRGQETQYF

d_gene: TRBD1
abundance: NA
j_gene: TRBJ2-1
v_gene: TRBV11-3
CDR3nt: TGTGCCAGCAGCCGACAGGGAAGCTCCTACAATGAGCAGTTCTTC
CDR3aa: CASSRQGSSYNEQFF

d_gene: TRBD2
abundance: NA
j_gene: TRBJ2-2
v_gene: TRBV5-4
CDR3nt: TGTGCCAGCAGCCCGGGACTAGCGGGAGGTACCGGGGAGCTGTTTTTT
CDR3aa: CASSPGLAGGTGELFF

d_gene: NA
abundance: once
j_gene: TRBJ2-5
v_gene: TRBV11-2
CDR3nt: TGTGCCAGCAGCTCAGGACAGCCAGGCGTACAGACCCAGTACTTC
CDR3aa: CASSSGQPGVQTQYF

d_gene: NA
abundance: NA
j_gene: TRBJ1-2
v_gene: TRBV27
CDR3nt: TGTGCCAGCAGTCCAACAGGGTACACGGGGTATGGCTACACCTTC
CDR3aa: CASSPTGYTGYGYTF

d_gene: TRBD1
abundance: once
j_gene: TRBJ2-1
v_gene: TRBV5-1
CDR3nt: TGCGCCAGCAGCTCAGGGGGCGGGACAGGGGGGCGAAATGAGCAGTTCTTC
CDR3aa: CASSSGGGTGGRNEQFF

d_gene: TRBD1
abundance: NA
j_gene: TRBJ1-3
v_gene: TRBV7-2
CDR3nt: TGTGCCAGCAGCTCGGGACAGGCTGGAAACACCATATATTTT
CDR3aa: CASSSGQAGNTIYF

d_gene: NA
abundance: NA
j_gene: TRBJ1-5
v_gene: TRBV19
CDR3nt: TGTGCCAGTAGCACAGGGTACATCGGGCATTTT
CDR3aa: CASSTGYIGHF

d_gene: NA
abundance: NA
j_gene: TRBJ2-3
v_gene: TRBV7-3
CDR3nt: TGTGCCAGCAGCTTAAGCCTCAGTTTAGATACGCAGTATTTT
CDR3aa: CASSLSLSLDTQYF

d_gene: NA
abundance: NA
j_gene: TRBJ2-3
v_gene: TRBV28
CDR3nt: TGTGCCAGCAGTCCCTGGACAGCTAGCACAGATACGCAGTATTTT
CDR3aa: CASSPWTASTDTQYF

d_gene: NA
abundance: once
j_gene: TRBJ1-5
v_gene: TRBV18
CDR3nt: TGTGCCAGCTCACAAGGACTGTACAATCAGCCCCAGCATTTT
CDR3aa: CASSQGLYNQPQHF

d_gene: NA
abundance: many
j_gene: TRBJ1-2
v_gene: TRBV7-8
CDR3nt: TGTGCCAGCACCCTAGCACAGGGCGTCGGCTACACCTTC
CDR3aa: CASTLAQGVGYTF

d_gene: NA
abundance: once
j_gene: TRBJ2-7
v_gene: TRBV3-1/TRBV3-2
CDR3nt: TGTGCCAGCAGCCTCGGACAGTACTACGAGCAGTACTTC
CDR3aa: CASSLGQYYEQYF

d_gene: NA
abundance: NA
j_gene: TRBJ1-1
v_gene: TRBV12-3/TRBV12-4
CDR3nt: TGTGCCAGCAGACGACAGCGGAACACTGAAGCTTTCTTT
CDR3aa: CASRRQRNTEAFF

d_gene: NA
abundance: NA
j_gene: TRBJ2-5
v_gene: TRBV27
CDR3nt: TGTGCCAGCAGTTTAGTGGGGGCTGGGGAGACCCAGTACTTC
CDR3aa: CASSLVGAGETQYF

d_gene: TRBD1
abundance: NA
j_gene: TRBJ2-6
v_gene: TRBV28
CDR3nt: TGTGCCAGCAGTCAAACAGGGGGTACTGGGGCCAACGTCCTGACTTTC
CDR3aa: CASSQTGGTGANVLTF

d_gene: NA
abundance: NA
j_gene: TRBJ1-2
v_gene: TRBV19
CDR3nt: TGTGCCAGTAGGGCCCCCGGGGGGAACTATGGCTACACCTTC
CDR3aa: CASRAPGGNYGYTF

d_gene: NA
abundance: NA
j_gene: TRBJ2-2
v_gene: TRBV7-3
CDR3nt: TGTGCCAGCAGCGCAAGGACTGGTTACACCGGGGAGCTGTTTTTT
CDR3aa: CASSARTGYTGELFF

d_gene: TRBD1
abundance: NA
j_gene: TRBJ1-1
v_gene: TRBV28
CDR3nt: TGTGCCAGCAGTTCAGGGGGCGCGATGGATGAAGCTTTCTTT
CDR3aa: CASSSGGAMDEAFF

d_gene: TRBD2
abundance: NA
j_gene: TRBJ2-7
v_gene: TRBV20-1
CDR3nt: TGCAGTGCTAGTCTTAGCGGGTTCTCCTACGAGCAGTACTTC
CDR3aa: CSASLSGFSYEQYF

d_gene: TRBD1
abundance: NA
j_gene: TRBJ1-4
v_gene: TRBV5-4
CDR3nt: TGTGCCAGCAGCTCCGGGACAGACTCTGAAAAACTGTTTTTT
CDR3aa: CASSSGTDSEKLFF

d_gene: TRBD1
abundance: NA
j_gene: TRBJ2-6
v_gene: TRBV19
CDR3nt: TGTGCCAGTAGTGGACAGGGTGTACGCGTCCTGACTTTC
CDR3aa: CASSGQGVRVLTF

d_gene: TRBD1
abundance: NA
j_gene: TRBJ2-1
v_gene: TRBV19
CDR3nt: TGTGCCAGTAGGGCCCTAGACAGGGACAATGAGCAGTTCTTC
CDR3aa: CASRALDRDNEQFF

d_gene: NA
abundance: NA
j_gene: TRBJ2-7
v_gene: TRBV27
CDR3nt: TGTGCCAGCAGTAGCCGGGACTTCTCCTACGAGCAGTACTTC
CDR3aa: CASSSRDFSYEQYF

d_gene: NA
abundance: NA
j_gene: TRBJ2-7
v_gene: TRBV7-6
CDR3nt: TGTGCCAGCAGCTCTCAGATCGGGGGGCAATACGAGCAGTACTTC
CDR3aa: CASSSQIGGQYEQYF

d_gene: TRBD2
abundance: NA
j_gene: TRBJ2-7
v_gene: TRBV18
CDR3nt: TGTGCCAGCTCACCTGTCTCGGGACTACCCTCCTACGAGCAGTACTTC
CDR3aa: CASSPVSGLPSYEQYF

d_gene: NA
abundance: NA
j_gene: TRBJ1-5
v_gene: TRBV30
CDR3nt: TGTGCCTGGAGTGTAGGGGATCAGCCCCAGCATTTT
CDR3aa: CAWSVGDQPQHF